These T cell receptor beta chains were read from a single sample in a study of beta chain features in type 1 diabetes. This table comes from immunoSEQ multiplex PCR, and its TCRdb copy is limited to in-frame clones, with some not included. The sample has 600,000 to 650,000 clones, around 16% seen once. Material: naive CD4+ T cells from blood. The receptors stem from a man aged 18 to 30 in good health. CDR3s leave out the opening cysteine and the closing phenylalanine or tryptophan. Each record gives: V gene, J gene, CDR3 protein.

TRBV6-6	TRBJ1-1	ASSQGEGAKRGAF
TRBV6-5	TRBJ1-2	ASSLTGGDGYT
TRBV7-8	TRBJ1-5	ASRLTGGSLPQH
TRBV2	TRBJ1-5	ANVRDRGTQPQH
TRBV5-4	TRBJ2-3	ASSQATSYSTDTQY
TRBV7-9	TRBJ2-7	ASSLGAQPLYEQY
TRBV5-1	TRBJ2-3	ASSPQAGSTDTQY
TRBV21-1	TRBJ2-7	ASSKEGLAVLSSYEQY
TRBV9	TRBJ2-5	ASSVVASGETQY
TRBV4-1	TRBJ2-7	ASSLRRYEQY
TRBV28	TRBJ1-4	ASSSSQGWEKLF
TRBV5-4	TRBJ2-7	ASSLTGQGAYEQY
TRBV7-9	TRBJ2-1	ASSSYGGGVDEQF
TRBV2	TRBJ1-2	ASSEKTLYGYT
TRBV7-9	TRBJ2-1	ASSRLAGGPNEQF
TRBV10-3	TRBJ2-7	AISPASYEQY
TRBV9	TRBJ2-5	ASSVAGVFYQETQY
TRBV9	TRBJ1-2	ASSVGTEAYGYT
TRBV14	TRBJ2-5	ASSQENRARQETQY
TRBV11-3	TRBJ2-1	ASSLVPRNEQF
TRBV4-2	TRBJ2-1	ASSQTPGLAYNEQF
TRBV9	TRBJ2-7	ASSAGLAGGREQY
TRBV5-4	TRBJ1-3	ASSLREGRRGNTIY
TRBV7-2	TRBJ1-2	ASSLAPGMRGYGYT
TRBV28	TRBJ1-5	ASSLIGRANSNQPQH
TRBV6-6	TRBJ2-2	ASSYSPSSPGELF
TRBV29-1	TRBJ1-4	SATTGGTATNEKLF
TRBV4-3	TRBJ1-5	ASSQDGGRDSNQPQH
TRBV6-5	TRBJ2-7	ASGSTSGLASYEQY
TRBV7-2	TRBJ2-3	ASSLVGGGVDTQY
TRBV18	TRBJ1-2	ASSPLGEVSGKDGYT
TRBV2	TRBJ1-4	ASSFRGDLFLF
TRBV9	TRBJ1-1	ASSAGTYTEAF
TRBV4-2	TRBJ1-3	ASSQDGTGYSGNTIY
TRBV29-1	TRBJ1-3	SVTLGQGGNTIY
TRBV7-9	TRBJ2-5	ASSYPAGSETQY
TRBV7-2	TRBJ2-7	ASSLGAGHYEQY
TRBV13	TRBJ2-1	ASAFIPLGEQF
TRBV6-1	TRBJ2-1	ASIPGDYEQF
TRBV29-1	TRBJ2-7	SVGQGMDEQY
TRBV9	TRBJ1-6	ASSVEQGNSPLH
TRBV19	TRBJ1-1	ASRHRAEAF
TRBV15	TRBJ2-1	ATSRDRAYSGVEQF
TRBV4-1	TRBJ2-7	ASSQASGAYEQY
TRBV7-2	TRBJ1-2	ASSFTSFGYT
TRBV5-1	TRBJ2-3	ASSTPGRASTDTQY
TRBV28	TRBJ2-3	ASTPGGSMTDTQY
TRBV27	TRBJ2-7	ASSLGRGVYEQY
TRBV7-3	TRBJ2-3	ASSARLAGGIDTQY
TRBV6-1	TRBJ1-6	ASSVDSPLH